The 21 T cell receptor beta chains below were found in one sample sequenced in a study of blood T cell repertoires in COVID-19. This table comes from immunoSEQ multiplex PCR, and its TCRdb copy is limited to in-frame clones, with some not included. In the table there are about 260,000 clones, around four fifths of which are singletons. Material: peripheral blood. The receptors were gathered from a man in his 60s with acute or convalescent COVID-19.

This clone occurred a few times. V and J are TRBV28 and TRBJ2-1; 7 bases map to TRBD1. J lost 0 bases, V lost 2 bases, and 7 bases had no gene match. In germline, CDR1 is MDHEN, CDR2 SYDVKM. The CDR3 has 17 residues. The CDR3 sequence: CASSLLQGTLSYNEQFF. CDR3 DNA: TGTGCCAGCAGTTTACTACAGGGGACCCTCTCCTACAATGAGCAGTTCTTC.

The chain joins TRBV10-3 to TRBJ1-6; 8 bases fit TRBD1. Trimming at V came to 4 bases and at J to 6 bases, leaving 5 bases not matched to a gene. This CDR3 has 15 amino acids. Per germline, CDR1 ENHRY and CDR2 SYGVKD. CDR3 in DNA: TGTGCCATCAGTGGTCAGGGGGCAGGTAATTCACCCCTCCACTTT. Residues: CAISGQGAGNSPLHF.

A single count supports this clone. V and J are TRBV5-1 and TRBJ1-1; TRBD1 agrees at 12 bases. The germline V gene has CDR1 SGHRS and CDR2 YFSETQ. This CDR3 is built from 16 residues. V lost 4 bases, J lost 0 bases, and 4 bases stayed unmatched. CDR3 residues: CASSPGTGGVNTEAFF. The CDR3 nucleotides are TGCGCCAGCAGCCCGGGGACAGGGGGCGTGAACACTGAAGCTTTCTTT.

V and J are TRBV5-8 and TRBJ2-4; 11 positions match TRBD2. The V gene's germline CDR1 is SGHTS and CDR2 YDEGEE. The CDR3 is 18 amino acids. Losses at the gene ends were 2 bases for V and 0 bases for J; bases not matched to a gene: 7. CDR3 in amino acids: CASSFTSGSGGAKNIQYF. DNA for the CDR3: TGTGCCAGCAGCTTTACTAGCGGGAGCGGGGGAGCCAAAAACATTCAGTACTTC.

CDR3: CASIIAGGPSTDTQYF. The CDR3 nucleotides are TGTGCCAGCATAATAGCGGGAGGGCCTAGCACAGATACGCAGTATTTT. The chain uses TRBV25-1 and TRBJ2-3; TRBD2 matches at 11 bases. The CDR3 runs to 16 residues. V gave up 7 bases and J gave up 0 bases; unmatched junction bases: 6. CDR1 is MGHDK, CDR2 SYGVNS, per germline. Variable domain in full (rest from reference TRBV25-1 and TRBJ2-3): EADIYQTPRYLVIGTGKKITLECSQTMGHDKMYWYQQDPGMELHLIHYSYGVNSTEKGDLSSESTVSRIRTEHFPLTLESARPSHTSQYLCASIIAGGPSTDTQYFGPGTRLTVL.

The chain links TRBV6-4 to TRBJ2-1, with D perhaps TRBD2 (5 bases). CDR1 is MRHNA, CDR2 SNTAGT, per germline. V was trimmed by 3 bases and J by 2 bases, leaving 11 bases between them. The CDR3 has 15 amino acids. The CDR3 DNA is TGTGCCAGCAGTGAAAACGGGGTAACCTACAATGAGCAGTTCTTC. Residues: CASSENGVTYNEQFF.

The CDR3 loop reads CASSPAGGLGEQYF. The CDR3 region has the DNA TGTGCCAGCTCACCGGCGGGGGGGCTAGGCGAGCAGTACTTC. This rearrangement joins TRBV18 to TRBJ2-7; 9 positions match TRBD2. The CDR3 length is 14 residues. Germline V lookup: CDR1 KGHSH, CDR2 LQKENI. V was clipped by 3 bases and J by 6 bases; unmatched bases: 6.

This sequence joins TRBV7-9 and TRBJ2-3; TRBD2 agrees at 12 bases. The CDR3 consists of 17 residues. Germline V gene lookup returns CDR1 SEHNR and CDR2 FQNEAQ (reference sequence). The ends lost 7 bases at V and 3 bases at J; junction bases unmatched: 11. As DNA, the CDR3 is TGTGCCAGCAACTCCTTGACTAGCGGGAGAAGGACAGATACGCAGTATTTT. This encodes CASNSLTSGRRTDTQYF.

This clone was seen only a few times. This chain uses TRBV4-1 with TRBJ1-1; tentatively, D is TRBD1 (5 bases). Germline V gene lookup returns CDR1 MGHRA and CDR2 YSYEKL. V was cut by 1 base and J by 1 base, with 10 bases left in between. CDR3 length equals 15 residues. The DNA for the CDR3 is TGCGCCAGCAGCCAAGGAGGTACAGGGAACACTGAAGCTTTCTTT. It codes for CASSQGGTGNTEAFF.

The CDR3 here is CASSLAEREGRATKNIQYF. The CDR3 DNA follows: TGCGCCAGCAGCTTGGCTGAGCGGGAGGGCCGGGCGACCAAAAACATTCAGTACTTC. The chain employs TRBV5-1 and TRBJ2-4; 10 nucleotides line up with TRBD2. V was pared by 0 bases and J by 2 bases, with 11 bases of the junction left unmatched. This CDR3 has 19 amino acids. Germline V gives CDR1 SGHRS, CDR2 YFSETQ. The complete variable domain, with remaining parts taken from reference TRBV5-1 and TRBJ2-4, reads KAGVTQTPRYLIKTRGQQVTLSCSPISGHRSVSWYQQTPGQGLQFLFEYFSETQRNKGNFPGRFSGRQFSNSRSEMNVSTLELGDSALYLCASSLAEREGRATKNIQYFGAGTRLSVL.

The V and J genes are TRBV6-5 and TRBJ1-5; tentatively, D is TRBD1 (5 bases). The germline V gene has CDR1 MNHEY and CDR2 SVGAGI. V shed 0 bases and J shed 5 bases, with 14 bases lying between them. The CDR3 has 16 amino acids. CDR3 sequence (DNA): TGTGCCAGCAGTTACTCGGGGCCTTTGGGCGATCAGCCCCAGCATTTT. This gives the protein CASSYSGPLGDQPQHF.

CDR3 bases: TGTGCCAGCAGGAACACTGGAGGGTGGACGGGTCAGCCCCAGCATTTT. This encodes CASRNTGGWTGQPQHF. This chain connects TRBV27 to TRBJ1-5; D remains unclear. The CDR3 spans 16 residues. The germline CDR1 and CDR2 sequences are MNHEY and SMNVEV (reference sequence). V was trimmed by 6 bases and J by 6 bases, leaving 21 bases between them.

V is TRBV7-2 and J is TRBJ2-1; D gene uncertain. CDR1 and CDR2 from the germline V gene are SGHTA and FQGNSA. CDR3 length: 15 amino acids. Trimming took 2 bases from V and 0 from J, leaving 8 bases between them. CDR3 protein: CASSLLESSYNEQFF. For the CDR3, the DNA is TGTGCCAGCAGCTTATTGGAGAGCTCCTACAATGAGCAGTTCTTC.

CDR3 DNA: TGTGCCAGCAGCTTATACGGGGGACAGGGGCATTCACCCCTCCACTTT. Protein sequence: CASSLYGGQGHSPLHF. The chain links TRBV11-2 to TRBJ1-6; TRBD1 aligns across 10 bases. The CDR3 totals 16 residues. CDR1 SGHAT and CDR2 FQNNGV come from the germline V gene. Germline trimming cut 2 bases from V and 8 bases from J; bases unmatched to any gene: 6.

This chain links TRBV6-5 with TRBJ2-3, with TRBD2 identical over 11 bases. This CDR3 has 16 residues. The germline CDR1 and CDR2 sequences are MNHEY and SVGAGI. After removal of 2 bases from V and 9 bases from J, the junction contained 10 bases not matched to a gene. CDR3 residues: CASSYGLAGGRGTQYF. Here the CDR3 DNA reads TGTGCCAGCAGTTACGGGTTAGCGGGGGGGCGAGGAACGCAGTATTTT.

This clone was seen only a few times. The chain combines TRBV27 with TRBJ2-7; 7 bases match TRBD1. Germline CDR1 and CDR2: MNHEY and SMNVEV (reference sequence). CDR3 length: 15 residues. V was pared by 7 bases and J by 4 bases, with 13 bases of the junction left unmatched. CDR3 bases: TGTGCCAGCAAACTCGCCGGGACAGAGGTTTACGAGCAGTACTTC. This sequence encodes CASKLAGTEVYEQYF.

The chain recombines TRBV2 with TRBJ1-2; 9 bases match TRBD1. The CDR3 is made up of 14 amino acids. CDR1 is SNHLY, CDR2 FYNNEI, per germline. The J segment lost 2 bases and the V segment lost 4 bases, leaving 2 bases of the junction unmatched. CDR3 loop: CASSVTGGNYGYTF. Here the CDR3 DNA reads TGTGCCAGCAGTGTGACAGGGGGAAACTATGGCTACACCTTC.

A single count supports this clone. The V gene is TRBV5-8, the J gene TRBJ1-5; perhaps TRBD1 as D (6 bases). This CDR3 is 15 amino acids long. The V and J ends lost 1 base and 4 bases respectively, with 12 bases between them. CDR1 SGHTS and CDR2 YDEGEE come from the germline V gene. The CDR3 loop reads CASSLWEDRNQPQHF. In DNA, the CDR3 is TGTGCCAGCAGCTTGTGGGAAGACAGGAATCAGCCCCAGCATTTT.

The table lists this clone with a few counts. CDR3 sequence: CATSRDRPQAFQPQHF. The DNA for the CDR3 is TGTGCCACCAGCAGAGATCGTCCCCAGGCTTTTCAGCCCCAGCATTTT. The chain is built from TRBV15 and TRBJ1-5, with D unresolved. The germline V and J ends were trimmed by 0 bases and 6 bases, with 15 bases remaining between them. The CDR3 totals 16 residues. Germline values: CDR1 LNHNV, CDR2 YYDKDF (reference sequence).

The chain combines TRBV19 with TRBJ2-1; the match to TRBD1 covers 8 bases. The trim removed 2 bases at V and 8 bases at J, leaving 11 bases unmatched. The CDR3 length is 16 residues. CDR1 LNHDA and CDR2 SQIVND come from the germline V gene (reference sequence). In DNA, the CDR3 is TGTGCCAGTAGTATAATGGGACAGGAGGGTTTCGATGAGCAGTTCTTC. It codes for CASSIMGQEGFDEQFF.

This chain uses TRBV29-1 with TRBJ2-3, with 9 bases fitting TRBD1. V was pared by 3 bases and J by 3 bases, with 1 base of the junction left unmatched. The CDR3 spans 13 residues. Germline V gives CDR1 SQVTM, CDR2 ANQGSEA. The CDR3 loop reads CSVETGGTDTQYF. In DNA form, the CDR3 reads TGCAGCGTTGAGACAGGGGGGACAGATACGCAGTATTTT.